This TCR beta chain was sequenced during a study of blood T cell repertoires in COVID-19. Sequencing used immunoSEQ multiplex PCR; TCRdb keeps in-frame clones, though not all of them. The sample consists of about 190,000 clones, approximately 79% of them appearing once. This clone was counted a few times. The source is a man in his 60s with active or convalescent COVID-19. Sequencing was done on a sample of peripheral blood.

The chain's CDR3 is CASSYSNTVYEQYF. The DNA of the CDR3 is TGTGCCAGCAGTTACTCAAACACCGTCTACGAGCAGTACTTC. V and J are TRBV6-5 and TRBJ2-7; D unresolved. Trimming cost V 0 bases and J 3 bases, with 9 bases left between them. The CDR3 loop spans 14 amino acids. Germline lookup yields CDR1 MNHEY and CDR2 SVGAGI.